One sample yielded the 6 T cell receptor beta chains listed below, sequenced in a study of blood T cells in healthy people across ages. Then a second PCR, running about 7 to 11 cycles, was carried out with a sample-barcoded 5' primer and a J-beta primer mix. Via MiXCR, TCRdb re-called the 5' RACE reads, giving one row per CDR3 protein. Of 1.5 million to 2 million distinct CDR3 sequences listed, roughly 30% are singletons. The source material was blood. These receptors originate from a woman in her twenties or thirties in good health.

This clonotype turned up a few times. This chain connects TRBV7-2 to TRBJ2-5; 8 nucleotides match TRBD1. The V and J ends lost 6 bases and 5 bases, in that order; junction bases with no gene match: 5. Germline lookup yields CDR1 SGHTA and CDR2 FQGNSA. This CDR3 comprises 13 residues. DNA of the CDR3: TGTGCCAGCAGAAGGACAGGGTCGGAGACCCAGTACTTC. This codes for CASRRTGSETQYF.

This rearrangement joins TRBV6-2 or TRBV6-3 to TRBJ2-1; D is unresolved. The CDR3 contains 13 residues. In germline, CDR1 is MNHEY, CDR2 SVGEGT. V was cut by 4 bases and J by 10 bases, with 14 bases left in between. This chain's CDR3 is CASSFLERGEQFF. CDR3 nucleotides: TGTGCCAGCAGTTTTCTCGAGCGCGGAGAGCAGTTCTTC.

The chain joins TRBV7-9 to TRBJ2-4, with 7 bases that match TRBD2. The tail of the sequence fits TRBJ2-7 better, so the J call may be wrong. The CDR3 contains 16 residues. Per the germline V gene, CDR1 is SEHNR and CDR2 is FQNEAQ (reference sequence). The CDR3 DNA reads TGTGCCAGCAGCCCTAGCGTGGGACTAAACTCATACGAGCAGTACTTC. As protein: CASSPSVGLNSYEQYF.

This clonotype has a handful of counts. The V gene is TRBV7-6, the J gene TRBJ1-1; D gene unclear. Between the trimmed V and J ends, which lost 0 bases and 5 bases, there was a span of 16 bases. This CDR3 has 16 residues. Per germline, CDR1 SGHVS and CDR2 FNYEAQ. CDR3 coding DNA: TGTGCCAGCAGCTTAGCAGGTTTCGAGGGTCGGACTGAAGCTTTCTTT. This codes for CASSLAGFEGRTEAFF.

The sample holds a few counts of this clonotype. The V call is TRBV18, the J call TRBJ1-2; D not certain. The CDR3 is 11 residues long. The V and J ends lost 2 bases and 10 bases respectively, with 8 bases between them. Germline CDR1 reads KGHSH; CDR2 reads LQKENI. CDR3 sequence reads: CASSPARDYTF. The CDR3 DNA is TGTGCCAGCTCACCAGCCCGGGACTACACCTTC.

CDR3 loop: CASSLVQGSLYGYTF. CDR3 nucleotides: TGTGCCAGCAGCCTCGTTCAGGGCAGCCTCTATGGCTACACCTTC. V gene TRBV7-2 combines with J gene TRBJ1-2, with D possibly being TRBD1 (5 bases). CDR1 is SGHTA, CDR2 FQGNSA, per germline. This CDR3 region has 15 residues. The V and J ends lost 5 bases and 4 bases respectively, with 17 bases between them.